These 5 T cell receptor beta chains share one sample of origin, sequenced in a study of OX40 agonist ivuxolimab in advanced cancers. TCRdb's table, derived via immunoSEQ multiplex PCR, lists solely in-frame clones and lacks some. The data show around 80,000 clones, around 86% seen once. This specimen was CD4+ or CD8+ T cells sorted from blood, taken in a trial of the OX40 agonist ivuxolimab. These TCRs come from an adult with an advanced solid tumor such as melanoma, head and neck, liver or kidney cancer.

The chain couples TRBV11-1 to TRBJ1-1, with D unclear. Germline-derived CDR1 and CDR2 are SGHAT and FQDESV (reference sequence). The CDR3 covers 15 residues. Trimming stripped 5 bases from V and 6 bases from J, with 19 bases between. The DNA for the CDR3 is TGTGCCAGCAGCCCCGGTTCATACTCAGGTTCTGAAGCTTTCTTT. It encodes CASSPGSYSGSEAFF.

V is TRBV30 and J is TRBJ1-1; D ambiguous. V lost 7 bases, J lost 2 bases, and 14 bases lay in between. CDR3 length equals 13 residues. The V gene's germline CDR1 is GTSNPN and CDR2 SVGIG (reference sequence). The CDR3, as DNA: TGTGCCTTATGCTTGAGGCCTAACACTGAAGCTTTCTTT. Protein sequence: CALCLRPNTEAFF. Using reference TRBV30 and TRBJ1-1 for the parts outside the CDR3, the full variable domain is SQTIHQWPATLVQPVGSPLSLECTVEGTSNPNLYWYRQAAGRGLQLLFYSVGIGQISSEVPQNLSASRPQDRQFILSSKKLLLSDSGFYLCALCLRPNTEAFFGQGTRLTVV.

This chain joins TRBV9 and TRBJ1-1, with TRBD1 identical over 8 bases. V dropped 0 bases and J dropped 1; count of bases not matched to a gene: 2. CDR3 length: 15 amino acids. Germline values: CDR1 SGDLS, CDR2 YYNGEE. CDR3 sequence: CASSVGTGSNTEAFF. The CDR3 bases are TGTGCCAGCAGCGTAGGGACAGGGTCGAACACTGAAGCTTTCTTT. Complete variable domain (other parts from reference TRBV9 and TRBJ1-1): DSGVTQTPKHLITATGQRVTLRCSPRSGDLSVYWYQQSLDQGLQFLIQYYNGEERAKGNILERFSAQQFPDLHSELNLSSLELGDSALYFCASSVGTGSNTEAFFGQGTRLTVV.

The rearrangement links TRBV5-6 to TRBJ1-1, with 7 bases matching TRBD1. This CDR3 comprises 15 residues. Trimming at V came to 2 bases and at J to 1 base, leaving 5 bases not matched to a gene. Germline V gene data show CDR1 as SGHDT and CDR2 as YYEEEE. The CDR3 sequence: CASSLVGTANTEAFF. CDR3 nucleotide sequence: TGTGCCAGCAGCTTAGTTGGGACAGCGAACACTGAAGCTTTCTTT.

The chain carries TRBV2 and TRBJ1-5, with D possibly TRBD1 on 6 matching bases. Germline V gives CDR1 SNHLY, CDR2 FYNNEI. The V end was cut by 3 bases, the J end by 4 bases, with 13 bases between. This CDR3 is built from 15 residues. The CDR3 here is CASSDGRGGNQPQHF. In DNA form, the CDR3 reads TGTGCCAGCAGTGATGGCCGAGGGGGGAATCAGCCCCAGCATTTT. The full variable domain, its missing parts supplied by reference TRBV2 and TRBJ1-5, is EPEVTQTPSHQVTQMGQEVILRCVPISNHLYFYWYRQILGQKVEFLVSFYNNEISEKSEIFDDQFSVERPDGSNFTLKIRSTKLEDSAMYFCASSDGRGGNQPQHFGDGTRLSIL.